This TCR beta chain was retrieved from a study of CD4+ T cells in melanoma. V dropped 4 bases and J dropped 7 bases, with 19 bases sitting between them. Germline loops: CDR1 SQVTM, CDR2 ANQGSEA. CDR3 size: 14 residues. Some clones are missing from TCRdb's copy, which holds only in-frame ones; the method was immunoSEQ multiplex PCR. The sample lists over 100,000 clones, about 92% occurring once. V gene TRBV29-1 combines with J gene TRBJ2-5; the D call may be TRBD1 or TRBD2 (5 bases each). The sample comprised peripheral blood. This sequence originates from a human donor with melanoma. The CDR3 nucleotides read TGCAGCGTTGGGGACGGGGCCCTTCGGGGGACCCAGTACTTC. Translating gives CSVGDGALRGTQYF.